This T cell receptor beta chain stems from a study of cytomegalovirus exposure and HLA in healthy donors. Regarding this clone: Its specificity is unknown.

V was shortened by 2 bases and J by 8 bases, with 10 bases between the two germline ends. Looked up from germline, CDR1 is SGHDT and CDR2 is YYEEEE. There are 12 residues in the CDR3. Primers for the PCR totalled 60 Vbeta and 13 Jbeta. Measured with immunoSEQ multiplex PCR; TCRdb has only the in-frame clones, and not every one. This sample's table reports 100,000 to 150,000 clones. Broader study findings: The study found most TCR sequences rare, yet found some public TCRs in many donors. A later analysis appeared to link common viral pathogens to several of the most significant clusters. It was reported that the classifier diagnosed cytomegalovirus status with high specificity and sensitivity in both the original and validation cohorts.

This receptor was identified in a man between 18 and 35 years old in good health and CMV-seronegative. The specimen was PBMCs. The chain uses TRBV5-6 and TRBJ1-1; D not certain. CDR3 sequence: CASSFPAGEAFF. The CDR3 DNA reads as TGTGCCAGCAGCTTCCCGGCCGGGGAAGCTTTCTTT.